This passage covers 21 T cell receptor beta chains from one sample sequenced in a study of breast tumors, draining lymph nodes, adjacent tissues listed by TCRdb under 2016. The receptor library was made with multiplex PCR. The listed sequencing device is Illumina HiSeq 2000. The public reads were reprocessed in TCRdb via fastp at Q25 and MiXCR, keeping in-frame beta chains. Under each unique CDR3 protein, matching rows form one entry showing the most common genes and DNA. This sample comprises approximately 12,000 distinct CDR3 sequences, 45% to 55% of them detected only once. The ten biggest clones cover approximately 41% of the sample. The sample comprised tumor-adjacent breast tissue. These receptors originate from a female donor with breast cancer. Some clones in this sample may be carry-over from other donors' samples.

The CDR3 reads CASSLGLAGGSQFF. In DNA, the CDR3 is TGTGCCAGCAGCCTGGGACTAGCGGGAGGATCGCAGTTCTTC. This rearrangement joins TRBV3-1 to TRBJ2-1, with 15 bases identical to TRBD2. After removal of 4 bases from V and 12 bases from J, the junction contained 4 bases not matched to a gene. The CDR3 has 14 amino acids. Germline assignment: CDR1 LGHDT and CDR2 YNNKEL (reference sequence).

CDR3: CASSLGTSGRFTYEQYF. DNA of the CDR3: TGCGCCAGCAGCTTGGGTACTAGCGGGAGGTTCACCTACGAGCAGTACTTC. The J gene is TRBJ2-7, the V gene TRBV5-1, with 12 bases that match TRBD2. CDR1 SGHRS and CDR2 YFSETQ come from the germline V gene. Trimming cost V 0 bases and J 2 bases; bases outside gene matches: 6. This CDR3 is 17 amino acids long. The entire variable domain, with the rest obtained from reference TRBV5-1 and TRBJ2-7, is as follows: KAGVTQTPRYLIKTRGQQVTLSCSPISGHRSVSWYQQTPGQGLQFLFEYFSETQRNKGNFPGRFSGRQFSNSRSEMNVSTLELGDSALYLCASSLGTSGRFTYEQYFGPGTRLTVT.

The sample holds many counts of this clonotype. The rearrangement joins TRBV14 to TRBJ2-3, with TRBD2 matching 10 bases. The CDR3 sequence is 16 residues long. The ends lost 1 base at V and 8 bases at J; junction bases unmatched: 9. The V gene's germline CDR1 is SGHDN and CDR2 FVKESK. In nucleotides, the CDR3 is TGTGCCAGCAGCCAAGGCCTAGCGGGAGCATTGGCTACGCAGTATTTT. It specifies CASSQGLAGALATQYF.

In this sample, this clonotype turned up many times. V is TRBV20-1 and J is TRBJ1-1; TRBD1 is a possible D gene (6 bases). The V gene's germline CDR1 is DFQATT and CDR2 SNEGSKA (reference sequence). Trimming cost V 7 bases and J 3 bases, with 15 bases left between them. The CDR3 totals 13 residues. CDR3 in amino acids: CSVGTRDYTEAFF. CDR3 nucleotides: TGCAGTGTCGGGACAAGGGATTACACTGAAGCTTTCTTT.

There are many counts of this clonotype. The chain joins TRBV4-3 to TRBJ1-3, with D unclear. V shed 6 bases and J shed 7 bases, with 13 bases lying between them. Germline V gene lookup returns CDR1 LGHNA and CDR2 YSLEER. CDR3 size: 13 residues. CDR3 nucleotide sequence: TGCGCCAGCAGTCCGAAGCCATTTAACACCATATATTTT. Translation gives CASSPKPFNTIYF.

The chain links TRBV20-1 to TRBJ1-5; D is undetermined. The CDR3 runs to 20 residues. The ends were cut back, 1 base at V and 1 base at J, with 26 bases in the middle. Per the germline V gene, CDR1 is DFQATT and CDR2 is SNEGSKA (reference sequence). This CDR3 reads CSARVPMRYRGLDSNQPQHF. The CDR3 DNA sequence: TGCAGTGCTAGAGTCCCCATGAGGTACAGAGGGCTAGACAGCAATCAGCCCCAGCATTTT.

This clonotype was picked up many times. The CDR3 loop is CASSHLTEGEKLFF. CDR3 DNA: TGTGCCAGCAGTCATTTGACAGAAGGGGAAAAACTGTTTTTT. The rearrangement links TRBV27 to TRBJ1-4; maybe TRBD1 (5 bases). The CDR3 length is 14 residues. CDR1 and CDR2 from the germline V gene are MNHEY and SMNVEV (reference sequence). Trimming took off 5 bases at V and 8 bases at J, with 15 bases between the two ends. Full variable domain (missing parts from reference TRBV27 and TRBJ1-4): EAQVTQNPRYLITVTGKKLTVTCSQNMNHEYMSWYRQDPGLGLRQIYYSMNVEVTDKGDVPEGYKVSRKEKRNFPLILESPSPNQTSLYFCASSHLTEGEKLFFGSGTQLSVL.

This clonotype appeared a few times. CDR3 region: CSARGLAGGWGEQFF. The CDR3 DNA follows: TGCAGTGCTAGAGGACTAGCGGGGGGCTGGGGTGAGCAGTTCTTC. The V gene is TRBV20-1, the J gene TRBJ2-1; the match to TRBD2 covers 13 bases. V trimming: 1 base; J trimming: 9 bases; junction bases outside the gene matches: 6. Per germline, CDR1 DFQATT and CDR2 SNEGSKA (reference sequence). This CDR3 has 15 residues.

This clonotype was seen many times. A much larger clone is a single base away; this may be a read error. As the CDR3 is not closed by the conserved phenylalanine or tryptophan, this likely results from a read error. V gene TRBV9 combines with J gene TRBJ2-7; 9 bases align to TRBD1. V shed 3 bases and J 2 bases; nucleotides not matched to a gene: 0. This CDR3 has 13 amino acids. The germline V gene has CDR1 SGDLS and CDR2 YYNGEE. CDR3 sequence: CASSGQGAYEQYS. CDR3 bases: TGTGCCAGCAGCGGACAGGGGGCCTACGAGCAGTACTCC.

V gene TRBV2 combines with J gene TRBJ2-7; 9 nucleotides match TRBD1. The CDR3 is 14 residues long. With V trimmed by 3 bases and J by 4 bases, 4 bases remained unmatched. CDR1 is SNHLY, CDR2 FYNNEI, per germline. The CDR3 reads CASSDEDRGYEQYF. CDR3 DNA sequence: TGTGCCAGCAGTGACGAGGACAGGGGATACGAGCAGTACTTC.

This clonotype rates as medium-sized (0.01 to 0.1%). The rearrangement links TRBV20-1 to TRBJ2-1; D call uncertain. The CDR3 totals 16 residues. Germline assignment: CDR1 DFQATT and CDR2 SNEGSKA (reference sequence). Between the trimmed V and J ends, which lost 3 bases and 0 bases, there was a span of 15 bases. CDR3 sequence reads: CSASLLGASSYNEQFF. DNA of the CDR3: TGCAGTGCTAGCCTTCTAGGAGCCAGCTCCTACAATGAGCAGTTCTTC.

A remark on this clonotype: A much larger clone differs from this one at a single base, so this may be a read error. The rearrangement links TRBV9 to TRBJ1-5; tentatively, D is TRBD1 (5 bases). The CDR3 extends over 15 amino acids. CDR1 and CDR2 from the germline V gene are SGDLS and YYNGEE. In DNA form, the CDR3 reads TGTGCCAGCAGCGTAGGTACCACAGGCAATCAGCCCCCGCATTTT. Its translation: CASSVGTTGNQPPHF.

The genes are TRBV9 and TRBJ2-1; no clear D gene. V was cut by 0 bases and J by 7 bases, with 5 bases left in between. The CDR3 is 12 amino acids. The germline V gene has CDR1 SGDLS and CDR2 YYNGEE. The CDR3 coding sequence is TGTGCCAGCAGCGTAGAGAAGAATGAGCAGTTCTTC. Translated, it gives CASSVEKNEQFF.

This clonotype was counted a single time. The rearrangement uses TRBV20-1 and TRBJ2-7; 9 nucleotides align to TRBD1. V trimming: 4 bases; J trimming: 6 bases; junction bases outside the gene matches: 4. The CDR3 has 12 amino acids. CDR1 is DFQATT and CDR2 is SNEGSKA in the germline V gene (reference sequence). CDR3 in DNA: TGCAGTGCTAAGGGACAGGGAGGCGAGCAGTACTTC. Its protein is CSAKGQGGEQYF.

This clonotype appeared many times. The DNA for the CDR3 is TGTGCCAGCAGTTACTCGGGTACTAGCACAGATACGCAGTATTTT. It specifies CASSYSGTSTDTQYF. The J gene is TRBJ2-3, the V gene TRBV6-5, with D unclear. The CDR3 has 15 amino acids. The ends were cut back, 0 bases at V and 0 bases at J, with 7 bases in the middle. Germline V gene data show CDR1 as MNHEY and CDR2 as SVGAGI.

The gene calls are TRBV20-1 and TRBJ2-2, with 8 bases identical to TRBD2. Germline V gene sequence: CDR1 DFQATT, CDR2 SNEGSKA (reference sequence). CDR3 size: 15 residues. The trim removed 0 bases at V and 6 bases at J, leaving 6 bases unmatched. This CDR3 reads CSARDPGGRSGELFF. The CDR3 region has the DNA TGCAGTGCTAGAGATCCGGGCGGGAGGTCCGGGGAGCTGTTTTTT.

This clonotype has a count of ten or more. The chain recombines TRBV11-2 with TRBJ1-1, with 11 bases fitting TRBD1. The CDR3 covers 17 residues. The germline CDR1 and CDR2 sequences are SGHAT and FQNNGV. V gave up 1 base and J gave up 4 bases; unmatched junction bases: 8. CDR3 amino acids: CASSLGTGGWRGTEAFF. Here the CDR3 DNA reads TGTGCCAGCAGCTTAGGGACAGGGGGCTGGAGGGGCACTGAAGCTTTCTTT. The full variable domain, with the rest looked up from reference TRBV11-2 and TRBJ1-1, is EAGVAQSPRYKIIEKRQSVAFWCNPISGHATLYWYQQILGQGPKLLIQFQNNGVVDDSQLPKDRFSAERLKGVDSTLKIQPAKLEDSAVYLCASSLGTGGWRGTEAFFGQGTRLTVV.

The genes are TRBV7-3 and TRBJ2-7; 8 nucleotides agree with TRBD1. Germline lookup yields CDR1 SGHTA and CDR2 FQGTGA. Germline trimming cut 2 bases from V and 2 bases from J; bases unmatched to any gene: 11. The CDR3 runs 17 residues. DNA for the CDR3: TGTGCCAGCAGCTTAGGCGGAGGGACAGGTTCTCCCTACGAGCAGTACTTC. Translated: CASSLGGGTGSPYEQYF.

The chain employs TRBV2 and TRBJ1-2; D is perhaps TRBD1 (6 bases). Looked up from germline, CDR1 is SNHLY and CDR2 is FYNNEI. This CDR3 has 15 residues. The V and J ends lost 6 bases and 0 bases respectively, with 14 bases between them. CDR3 sequence (DNA): TGTGCCAGCAGCTGGGACACAGGGACTAACTATGGCTACACCTTC. Residues: CASSWDTGTNYGYTF.

This clonotype was recorded many times. The V gene is TRBV6-2 or TRBV6-3, the J gene TRBJ2-7; 10 bases match TRBD2. The V and J ends lost 8 bases and 3 bases, in that order; junction bases with no gene match: 16. The CDR3 has 17 residues. CDR1 is MNHEY, CDR2 SVGEGT, per germline. In DNA form, the CDR3 reads TGTGCCAGCCTTCGGGCTAGCGGGAGCCGGGGTAGCTACGAGCAGTACTTC. Translated: CASLRASGSRGSYEQYF.

The V call is TRBV19, the J call TRBJ2-5; a possible D gene is TRBD2 (7 bases). Trimming took 5 bases from V and 6 from J, leaving 31 bases between them. Per germline, CDR1 LNHDA and CDR2 SQIVND (reference sequence). This CDR3 has 19 amino acids. The CDR3 DNA reads as TGTGCCAGTAGTGGCAAGGGGGGGCCTAGCGACTCGACGCCAAAGACCCAGTACTTC. As protein: CASSGKGGPSDSTPKTQYF.